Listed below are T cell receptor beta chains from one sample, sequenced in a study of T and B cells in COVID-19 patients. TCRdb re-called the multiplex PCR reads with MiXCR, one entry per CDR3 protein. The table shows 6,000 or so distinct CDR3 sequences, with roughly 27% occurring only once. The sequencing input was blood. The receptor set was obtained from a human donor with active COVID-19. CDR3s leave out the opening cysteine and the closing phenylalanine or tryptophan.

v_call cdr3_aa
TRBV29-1 SGGQGMGEQY
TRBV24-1 ATSLGGRTDTQY
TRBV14 ASSQWSRTVFAEEQETQY
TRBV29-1 SVLGGETQY
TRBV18 ASSPIAKGYSGNTIY
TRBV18 ASSPREETQY
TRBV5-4 ASSSQTRTNTGELF
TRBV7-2 ASSASGTGGSPLH
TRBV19 ASSQTGAEQY
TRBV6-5 ASSYGGAYEAF
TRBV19 ASSMLGEGGGEQY
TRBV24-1 ATSDFLPGELF
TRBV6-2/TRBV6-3 ASGLAGSNEQF
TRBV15 ATSLGTLNTGELF
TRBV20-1 SARDLTSGRDRDTQY
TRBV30 AWSPGTVSGDTQY
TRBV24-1 ATSRTGYHSNQPQH
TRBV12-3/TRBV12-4 ASSLEGARTEAF
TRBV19 ASSYDRGPYEQY
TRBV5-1 ASKGGTENTGELF
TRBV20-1 SAPSGRTGGIGAF
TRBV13 ASSSPSGRGAGTDTQY
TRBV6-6 ASRPAGAEWVSGNTIY
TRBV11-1 ASSARTDYEQY
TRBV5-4 ASSWEGTGGDEAF
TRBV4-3 ASSPGTTSYNEQF
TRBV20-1 SASRPNEKLF
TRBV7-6 ASSLGGGGFYEQY
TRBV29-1 SVGGSPAFGQY
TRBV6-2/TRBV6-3 ASSSTNHLNTEAF
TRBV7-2 ASSLGSGGRLADTQY
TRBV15 ATSRGTREQETQY
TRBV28 ASSFGIRGNSPLH
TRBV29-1 SVEPATGTLRGYT
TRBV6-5 ASSYSRQGTTVLF
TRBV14 ASSLVFSGTNTGELF
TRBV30 AWTGGKFKNIQY
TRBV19 ASSTRQGARSDTQY
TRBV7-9 AGRDRANNEQF
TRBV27 ASSLLSRTDTQY
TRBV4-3 ASSQWGATVNEQF